This section outlines one T cell receptor beta chain sequence together with its context. The antigen remains unidentified. These data originate in a study of CD8 T cells in Susac syndrome. Findings and caveats of the study: The study recognized that the number of individuals in its TCR sequencing and HLA analysis was relatively small.

TCR beta sequences were obtained from blood CD8+ and CD4+ T cells. Control patients had untreated stable or active relapsing-remitting multiple sclerosis by revised McDonald criteria. Reverse transcription of roughly 0.5 to 1 ug RNA was carried out with random hexamers. Amplification of TCR beta CDR3 across 54 Vbeta and 13 Jbeta was performed with immunoSEQ multiplex PCR. TCRdb reprocessed the immunoSEQ multiplex PCR reads with MiXCR, giving one entry per CDR3 protein. The sample gives 200,000 to 300,000 distinct CDR3 sequences, roughly 93% of which show up once; roughly 0.07% is in the top ten. V lost 4 bases and J lost 9, with 13 bases in between. Germline V lookup: CDR1 MNHEY, CDR2 SMNVEV (reference sequence). This CDR3 is built from 13 residues.

The chain links TRBV27 to TRBJ2-1; TRBD1 or TRBD2 may be the D gene (6 bases each). The sequence came from a human donor with multiple sclerosis. The sequencing input was CD4+ T cells from PBMCs. In nucleotides, the CDR3 is TGTGCCAGCAGTTCCGGCCGGGGGCCTGAGCAGTTCTTC. Its protein is CASSSGRGPEQFF.